This T cell receptor (beta chain) comes out of a study of T cell repertoires in cytomegalovirus infection (dated by TCRdb to the late 2010s). For the wider study: Because public TCR beta signatures pointed to carriage of CMV infection together with the matching HLA type, the HLA type of each donor mattered for the analysis.

The instrument given in TCRdb is Illumina HiSeq 1500. TCRdb trimmed the raw reads at Q25, called clones with MiXCR and kept productive beta chains. CDR3 protein sequences are deduplicated, and each keeps its most common genes and DNA. This sample lists under 200,000 distinct CDR3 sequences; 28% were detected once. Together, the top ten hold approximately 30% of the sample. Regarding this clonotype: Its antigen remains undetermined. No per-base quality is available; no much larger clone lies one base away.

Study-level results and caveats: Carriers of CMV infection plus the relevant HLA type were discriminated by the cumulative frequency of public TCR beta family members in the study cohort and in an independent approximately 360-donor cohort. The ex vivo response was dominated by HLA-C-restricted CMV-specific TCR beta clonotypes, and the single most frequent clonotype in two of eight donors was supplied by these HLA-C-restricted clonotypes.

The CDR3, from cysteine to phenylalanine, totals 13 residues. The entry retains the CDR3 DNA only, 39 bases that are in frame from base 1. V loses 1 base, J loses 5 bases, and the germline ends lie 8 bases apart. Material: PBMCs. The chain links TRBV12-3 or TRBV12-4 with TRBJ1-1; the D gene cannot be named for sure. The clonotype comes from a human donor in good health (CMV status not recorded). Some clones in this sample may be carry-over from other donors' samples. CDR3 protein: CASSLEGQTEAFF. The DNA sequence follows: TGTGCCAGCAGTTTAGAGGGTCAGACTGAAGCTTTCTTT.